A single TCR beta chain is shown here with its context. Its antigen is unknown. The data derive from a study of blood T cells in healthy people across ages. Whole-study context: Template switching caught about one barcoded beta molecule for each two T cells. Findings and caveats of the study: Older age went with lower TCR beta diversity per million T cells, in a roughly linear way. PBMCs went unsorted, and a conclusive naive versus antigen-experienced comparison was therefore prevented.

PCR was performed a second time for about 6 to 11 cycles using a sample-barcoded 5' primer and a J-beta primer mix. TCRdb fed the 5' RACE reads into MiXCR, producing one record per CDR3 protein. The sample includes over 950,000 distinct CDR3 sequences, roughly 47% of them seen just once. V dropped 5 bases and J dropped 3; count of bases not matched to a gene: 11. CDR1 and CDR2 from the germline V gene are SGHTA and FQGNSA. The CDR3 is made up of 16 amino acids. This receptor was obtained from a woman aged 60-75 years in good health. Specimen: blood. The chain has TRBV7-2 and TRBJ2-3, with TRBD2 identical over 7 bases. CDR3 amino acids: CASSPRLVSGTDTQYF. The CDR3 DNA sequence: TGTGCCAGCAGCCCCCGTTTGGTTAGCGGGACAGATACGCAGTATTTT.